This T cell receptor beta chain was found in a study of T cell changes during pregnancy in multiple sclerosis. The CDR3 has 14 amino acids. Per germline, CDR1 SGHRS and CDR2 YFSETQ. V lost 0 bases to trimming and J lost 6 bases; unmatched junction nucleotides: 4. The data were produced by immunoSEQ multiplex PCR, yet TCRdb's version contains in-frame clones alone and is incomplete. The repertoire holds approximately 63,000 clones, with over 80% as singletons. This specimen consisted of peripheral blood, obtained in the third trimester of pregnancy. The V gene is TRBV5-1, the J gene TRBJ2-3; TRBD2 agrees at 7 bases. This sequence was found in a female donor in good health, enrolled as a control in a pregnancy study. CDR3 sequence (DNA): TGCGCCAGCAGCTTGGGACTAGCATCTGATACGCAGTATTTT. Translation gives CASSLGLASDTQYF.